Each of the 13 T cell receptor beta chains below was sequenced from the same sample in a study of beta chain features in type 1 diabetes. General study points: Type 1 diabetes patients showed a moderate but significant shortening of TCRB CDR3s in all four CD4+ subsets.

Of the isolated RNA, all was reverse transcribed, and so the sequenced material was expressed TCRB transcripts. Libraries were prepared by immunoSEQ multiplex PCR; TCRdb keeps only in-frame clonotypes and omits some of them. This sample has 300,000 to 350,000 clones; around 9.3% occur once, and the top ten carry less than 1.2%. Antigens for these TCRs are unknown. Sequences were obtained from central memory CD4+ T cells from blood. Receptors were obtained from a man younger than 40 with type 1 diabetes.

The chain is built from TRBV7-2 and TRBJ2-6; D is ambiguous. The CDR3 sequence is 12 residues long. Trimming cost V 6 bases and J 4 bases, with 4 bases left between them. In germline, CDR1 is SGHTA, CDR2 FQGNSA. The CDR3: CASRSGANVLTF. In nucleotides, the CDR3 is TGTGCCAGCAGATCCGGGGCCAACGTCCTGACTTTC.

The chain uses TRBV9 and TRBJ2-7; TRBD2 matches 11 bases. The CDR3 has 15 amino acids. Looked up from germline, CDR1 is SGDLS and CDR2 is YYNGEE. Trimming cost V 2 bases and J 3 bases; bases outside gene matches: 4. CDR3 sequence: CASSVSGGAFYEQYF. CDR3 in DNA: TGTGCCAGCAGCGTTAGCGGGGGGGCATTCTACGAGCAGTACTTC.

The V call is TRBV29-1, the J call TRBJ2-5; 7 bases agree with TRBD1. CDR1 SQVTM and CDR2 ANQGSEA come from the germline V gene. The CDR3 runs 12 residues. V lost 6 bases, J lost 5 bases, and 6 bases stayed unmatched. The CDR3 here is CSVTGAGETQYF. The CDR3 DNA sequence: TGCAGCGTCACAGGGGCAGGGGAGACCCAGTACTTC.

This clone came up a few times. This sequence joins TRBV7-2 and TRBJ2-5, with a weak D call TRBD2 (5 bases). The CDR3 has 16 amino acids. The V gene lost 5 bases and the J gene lost 4 bases, with 20 bases spanning the gap. The germline V gene encodes CDR1 SGHTA and CDR2 FQGNSA. The CDR3 DNA sequence: TGTGCCAGCAGCCGTAACCCCCTATCCGAGGGAGAGACCCAGTACTTC. Translating it yields CASSRNPLSEGETQYF. Full variable domain (remainder filled in from reference TRBV7-2 and TRBJ2-5): GAGVSQSPSNKVTEKGKDVELRCDPISGHTALYWYRQSLGQGLEFLIYFQGNSAPDKSGLPSDRFSAERTGGSVSTLTIQRTQQEDSAVYLCASSRNPLSEGETQYFGPGTRLLVL.

This clone was counted a few times. This sample also contains other DNA sequences that code for the same CDR3. J is TRBJ1-2 and V is TRBV7-9; 9 bases agree with TRBD1. Unmatched junction bases numbered 4, after V lost 5 bases and J lost 3 bases. Germline V gene lookup returns CDR1 SEHNR and CDR2 FQNEAQ (reference sequence). The CDR3 has 14 amino acids. The CDR3 loop reads CASSPQGADYGYTF. CDR3 DNA sequence: TGTGCCAGCAGCCCACAGGGGGCTGACTATGGCTACACCTTC.

This clone was detected only a few times. The sample contains more than one DNA sequence encoding this CDR3. The chain joins TRBV29-1 to TRBJ2-7; D gene unclear. Germline V gene sequence: CDR1 SQVTM, CDR2 ANQGSEA. Trimming stripped 3 bases from V and 0 bases from J, with 6 bases between. The CDR3 has 12 residues. CDR3 loop: CSVEANSYEQYF. The CDR3 nucleotides are TGCAGCGTTGAGGCCAACTCCTACGAGCAGTACTTC.

As DNA, the CDR3 is TGTGCCAGCAGCCATAGTGTTGAAGGAAACACCATATATTTT. Its translation is CASSHSVEGNTIYF. The chain recombines TRBV4-2 with TRBJ1-3; D gene ambiguous. This CDR3 has 14 amino acids. Trimming shortened V by 3 bases and J by 4 bases, and 10 bases separated the two germline ends. Germline CDR1 reads LGHNA; CDR2 reads YNFKEQ.

This clone came up many times. Other DNA sequences in the same sample also yield this CDR3. This sequence joins TRBV4-1 and TRBJ1-2, with TRBD1 matching over 9 bases. Germline V gene lookup returns CDR1 MGHRA and CDR2 YSYEKL. V dropped 0 bases and J dropped 5; count of bases not matched to a gene: 7. This CDR3 is 16 amino acids long. The DNA for the CDR3 is TGCGCCAGCAGCCAAGATGAGGGACAGGGACTTTATGGCTACACCTTC. As protein: CASSQDEGQGLYGYTF.

The rearrangement links TRBV4-3 to TRBJ2-1, with TRBD2 identical over 7 bases. The CDR3 is 17 amino acids. The V and J ends lost 1 base and 0 bases, in that order; junction bases with no gene match: 6. Germline CDR1 and CDR2: LGHNA and YSLEER. DNA of the CDR3: TGCGCCAGCAGCCAAGGGGGAGGGCCCGGCTCCTACAATGAGCAGTTCTTC. Protein sequence: CASSQGGGPGSYNEQFF.

The J gene is TRBJ2-5, the V gene TRBV7-2, with TRBD2 matching over 9 bases. Germline V gives CDR1 SGHTA, CDR2 FQGNSA. V trimming: 2 bases; J trimming: 1 base; junction bases outside the gene matches: 11. The CDR3 runs 18 residues. The CDR3 DNA sequence: TGTGCCAGCAGCTTAAGGCCCCTAGCGGGGCCCAGCCAAGAGACCCAGTACTTC. Translated: CASSLRPLAGPSQETQYF.

The chain carries TRBV6-5 and TRBJ1-2; TRBD1 aligns across 10 bases. CDR3 length: 13 residues. CDR1 is MNHEY and CDR2 is SVGAGI in the germline V gene. V dropped 6 bases and J dropped 8; count of bases not matched to a gene: 6. DNA for the CDR3: TGTGCCAGCAGGAACCGGGACAGGGGAGGCTACACCTTC. Protein: CASRNRDRGGYTF.

This clone was counted a few times. The chain joins TRBV30 to TRBJ1-1, with D perhaps matching TRBD1 (5 bases). This CDR3 has 15 residues. V was pared by 2 bases and J by 1 base, with 14 bases between. Per germline, CDR1 GTSNPN and CDR2 SVGIG (reference sequence). The CDR3 protein is CAWSSNQGGNTEAFF. The CDR3 DNA follows: TGTGCCTGGAGTTCAAACCAGGGTGGGAACACTGAAGCTTTCTTT.

The chain carries TRBV7-9 and TRBJ2-3; 7 bases fit TRBD2. The V gene end was trimmed by 1 base and the J gene end by 2 bases; junction bases not matched to a gene: 6. Germline CDR1 reads SEHNR; CDR2 reads FQNEAQ (reference sequence). The CDR3 totals 16 residues. CDR3 protein: CASSLVAGEYTDTQYF. Written as DNA, the CDR3 is TGTGCCAGCAGCTTAGTGGCGGGGGAGTACACAGATACGCAGTATTTT.